This T cell receptor beta chain was profiled in a study of shared clonotypes between healthy human individuals. Profiled with immunoSEQ multiplex PCR; TCRdb holds only in-frame clones, not every one. The sample contains roughly 2.2 million clones, about 90% of which appear only once. This CDR3 has 17 amino acids. CDR1 is SGHVS and CDR2 is FNYEAQ in the germline V gene. The V and J ends lost 2 bases and 0 bases, in that order; junction bases with no gene match: 9. Only one count was recorded for this clone. The chain employs TRBV7-6 and TRBJ2-7; 8 positions match TRBD1. The sequence came from a man aged 18 to 30 in good health. Some clones in this sample may be carry-over from other donors' samples. Material for sequencing was naive CD4+ T cells from PBMCs. Subset given: CD45RA+ positively selected. CDR3 region: CASSLWGETGDSYEQYF. DNA of the CDR3: TGTGCCAGCAGCTTATGGGGGGAGACAGGGGACTCCTACGAGCAGTACTTC.